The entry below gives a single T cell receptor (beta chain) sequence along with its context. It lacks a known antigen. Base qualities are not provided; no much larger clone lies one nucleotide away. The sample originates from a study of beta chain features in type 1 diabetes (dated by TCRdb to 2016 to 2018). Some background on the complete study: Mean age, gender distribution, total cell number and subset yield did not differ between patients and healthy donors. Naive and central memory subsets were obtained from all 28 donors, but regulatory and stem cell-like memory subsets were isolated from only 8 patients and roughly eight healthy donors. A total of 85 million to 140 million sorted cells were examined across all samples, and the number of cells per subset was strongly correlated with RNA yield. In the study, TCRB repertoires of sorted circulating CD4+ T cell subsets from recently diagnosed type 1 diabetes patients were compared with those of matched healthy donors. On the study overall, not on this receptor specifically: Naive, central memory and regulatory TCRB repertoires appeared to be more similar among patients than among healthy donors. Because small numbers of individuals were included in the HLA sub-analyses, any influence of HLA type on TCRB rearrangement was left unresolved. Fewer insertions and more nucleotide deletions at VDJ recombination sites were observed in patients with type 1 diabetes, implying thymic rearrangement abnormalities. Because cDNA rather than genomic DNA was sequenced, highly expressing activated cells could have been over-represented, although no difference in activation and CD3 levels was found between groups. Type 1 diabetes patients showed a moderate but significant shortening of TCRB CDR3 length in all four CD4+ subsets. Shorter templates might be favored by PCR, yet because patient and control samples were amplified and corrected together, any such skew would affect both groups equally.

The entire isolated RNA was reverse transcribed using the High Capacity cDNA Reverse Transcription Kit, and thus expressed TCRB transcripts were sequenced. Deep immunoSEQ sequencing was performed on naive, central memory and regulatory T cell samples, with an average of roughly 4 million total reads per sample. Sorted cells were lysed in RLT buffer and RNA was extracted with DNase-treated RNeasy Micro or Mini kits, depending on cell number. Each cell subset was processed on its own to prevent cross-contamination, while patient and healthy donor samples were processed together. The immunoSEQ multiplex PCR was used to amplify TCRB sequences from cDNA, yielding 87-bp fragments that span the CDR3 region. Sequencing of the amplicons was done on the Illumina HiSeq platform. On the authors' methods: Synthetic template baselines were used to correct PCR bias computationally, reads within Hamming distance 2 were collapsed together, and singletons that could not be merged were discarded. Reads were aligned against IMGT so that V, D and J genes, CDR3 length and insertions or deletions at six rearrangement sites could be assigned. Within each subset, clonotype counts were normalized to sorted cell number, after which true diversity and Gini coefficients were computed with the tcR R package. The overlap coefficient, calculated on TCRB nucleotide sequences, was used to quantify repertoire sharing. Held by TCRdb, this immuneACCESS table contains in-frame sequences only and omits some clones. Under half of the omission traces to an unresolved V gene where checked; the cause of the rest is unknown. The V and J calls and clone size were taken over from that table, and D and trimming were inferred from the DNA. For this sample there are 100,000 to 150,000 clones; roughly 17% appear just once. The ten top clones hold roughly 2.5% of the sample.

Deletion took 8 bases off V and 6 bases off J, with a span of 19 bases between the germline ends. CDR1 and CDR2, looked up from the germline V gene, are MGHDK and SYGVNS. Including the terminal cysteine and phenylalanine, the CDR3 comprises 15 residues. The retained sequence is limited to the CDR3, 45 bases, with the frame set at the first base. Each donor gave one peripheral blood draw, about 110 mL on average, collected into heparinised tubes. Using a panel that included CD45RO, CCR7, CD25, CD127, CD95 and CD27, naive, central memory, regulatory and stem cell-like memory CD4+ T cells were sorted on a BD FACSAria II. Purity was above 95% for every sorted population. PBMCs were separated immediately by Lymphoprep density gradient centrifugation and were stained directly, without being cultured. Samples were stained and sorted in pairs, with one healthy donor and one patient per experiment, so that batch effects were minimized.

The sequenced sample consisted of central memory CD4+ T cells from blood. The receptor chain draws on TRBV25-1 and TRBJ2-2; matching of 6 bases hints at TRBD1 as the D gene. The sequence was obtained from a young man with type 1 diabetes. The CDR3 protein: CASRDYRALAGELFF. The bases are TGTGCCAGCCGAGACTACAGGGCATTAGCCGGGGAGCTGTTTTTT. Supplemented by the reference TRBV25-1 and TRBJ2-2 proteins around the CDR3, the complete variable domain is EADIYQTPRYLVIGTGKKITLECSQTMGHDKMYWYQQDPGMELHLIHYSYGVNSTEKGDLSSESTVSRIRTEHFPLTLESARPSHTSQYLCASRDYRALAGELFFGEGSRLTVL.